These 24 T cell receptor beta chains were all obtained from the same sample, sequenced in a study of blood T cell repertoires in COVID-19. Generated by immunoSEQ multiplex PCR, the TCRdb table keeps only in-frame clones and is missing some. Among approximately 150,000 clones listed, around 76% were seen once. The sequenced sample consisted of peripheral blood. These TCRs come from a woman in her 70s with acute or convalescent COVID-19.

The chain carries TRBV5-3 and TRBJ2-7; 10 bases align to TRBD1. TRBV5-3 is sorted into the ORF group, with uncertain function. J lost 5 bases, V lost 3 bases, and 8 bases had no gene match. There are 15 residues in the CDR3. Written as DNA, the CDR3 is TGTGCCAGAAGCTCGGACAGGGGGTCTGTGAACGAGCAGTACTTC. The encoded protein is CARSSDRGSVNEQYF.

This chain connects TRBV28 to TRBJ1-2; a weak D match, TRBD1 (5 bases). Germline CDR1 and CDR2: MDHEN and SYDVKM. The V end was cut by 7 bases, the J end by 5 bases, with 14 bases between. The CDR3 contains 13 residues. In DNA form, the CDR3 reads TGTGCCAGCAACGACGGGGGTGGTTATGGCTACACCTTC. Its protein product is CASNDGGGYGYTF.

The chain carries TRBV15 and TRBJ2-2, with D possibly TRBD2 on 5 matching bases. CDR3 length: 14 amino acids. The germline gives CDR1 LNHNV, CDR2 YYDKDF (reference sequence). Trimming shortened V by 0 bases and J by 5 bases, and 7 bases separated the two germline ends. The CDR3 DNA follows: TGTGCCACCAGCAGAGATACGGGGACCGGGGAGCTGTTTTTT. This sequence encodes CATSRDTGTGELFF.

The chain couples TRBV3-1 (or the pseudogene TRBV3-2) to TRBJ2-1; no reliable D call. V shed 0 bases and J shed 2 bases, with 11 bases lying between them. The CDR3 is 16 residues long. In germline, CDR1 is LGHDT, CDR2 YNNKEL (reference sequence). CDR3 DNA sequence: TGTGCCAGCAGCCAAGATCTGCTCGCGGCCTACAATGAGCAGTTCTTC. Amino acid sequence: CASSQDLLAAYNEQFF.

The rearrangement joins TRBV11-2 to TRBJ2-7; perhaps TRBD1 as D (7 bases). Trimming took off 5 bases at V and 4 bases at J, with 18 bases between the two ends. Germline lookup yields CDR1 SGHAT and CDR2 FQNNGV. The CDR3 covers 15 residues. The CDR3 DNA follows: TGTGCCAGCAGCGCTGGGAGGACAGGCTCGTACGAGCAGTACTTC. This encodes CASSAGRTGSYEQYF.

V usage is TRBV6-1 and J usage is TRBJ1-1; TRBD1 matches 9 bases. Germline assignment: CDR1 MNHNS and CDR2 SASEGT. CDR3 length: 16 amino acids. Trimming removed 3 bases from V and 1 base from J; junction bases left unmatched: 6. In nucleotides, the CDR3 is TGTGCCAGCAGTGATCCTCGACAGGGGGGGAACACTGAAGCTTTCTTT. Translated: CASSDPRQGGNTEAFF.

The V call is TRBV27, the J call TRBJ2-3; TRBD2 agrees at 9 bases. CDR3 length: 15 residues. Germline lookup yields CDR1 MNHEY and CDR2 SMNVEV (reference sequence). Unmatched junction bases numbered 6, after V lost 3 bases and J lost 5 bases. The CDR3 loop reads CASSFTRGGVDTQYF. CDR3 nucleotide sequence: TGTGCCAGCAGTTTCACGCGGGGGGGGGTAGATACGCAGTATTTT.

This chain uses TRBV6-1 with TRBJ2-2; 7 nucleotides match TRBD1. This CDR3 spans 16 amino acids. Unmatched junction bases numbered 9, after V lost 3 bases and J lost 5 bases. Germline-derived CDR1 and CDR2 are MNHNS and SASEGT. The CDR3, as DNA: TGTGCCAGCAGTGAGAAGGGGGCAATGCGGACCGGGGAGCTGTTTTTT. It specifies CASSEKGAMRTGELFF.

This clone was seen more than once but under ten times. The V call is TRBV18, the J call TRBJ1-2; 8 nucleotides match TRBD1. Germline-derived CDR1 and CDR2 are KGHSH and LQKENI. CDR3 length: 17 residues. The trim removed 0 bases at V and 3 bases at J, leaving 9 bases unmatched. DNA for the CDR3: TGTGCCAGCTCACCACCGGGTTTCTTACAGGGGGACTATGGCTACACCTTC. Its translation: CASSPPGFLQGDYGYTF.

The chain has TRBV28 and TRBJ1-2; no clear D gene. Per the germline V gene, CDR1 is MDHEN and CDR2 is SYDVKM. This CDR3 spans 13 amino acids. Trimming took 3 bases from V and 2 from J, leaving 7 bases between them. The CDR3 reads CASSFRVNYGYTF. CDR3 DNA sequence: TGTGCCAGCAGTTTCCGCGTAAACTATGGCTACACCTTC.

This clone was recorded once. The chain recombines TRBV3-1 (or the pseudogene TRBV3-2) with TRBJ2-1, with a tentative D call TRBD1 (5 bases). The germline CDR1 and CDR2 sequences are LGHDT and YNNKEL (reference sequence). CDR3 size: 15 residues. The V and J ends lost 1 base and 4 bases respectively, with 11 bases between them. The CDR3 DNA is TGTGCCAGCAGCCAAGCCAGGGTTACTTACAATGAGCAGTTCTTC. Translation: CASSQARVTYNEQFF.

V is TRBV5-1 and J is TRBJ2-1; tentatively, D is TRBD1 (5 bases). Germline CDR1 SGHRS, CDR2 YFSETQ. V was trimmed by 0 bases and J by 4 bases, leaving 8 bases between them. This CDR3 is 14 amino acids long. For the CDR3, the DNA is TGCGCCAGCAGCTTGGGACAGACTTACAATGAGCAGTTCTTC. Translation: CASSLGQTYNEQFF. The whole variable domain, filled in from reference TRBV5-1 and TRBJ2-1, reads KAGVTQTPRYLIKTRGQQVTLSCSPISGHRSVSWYQQTPGQGLQFLFEYFSETQRNKGNFPGRFSGRQFSNSRSEMNVSTLELGDSALYLCASSLGQTYNEQFFGPGTRLTVL.

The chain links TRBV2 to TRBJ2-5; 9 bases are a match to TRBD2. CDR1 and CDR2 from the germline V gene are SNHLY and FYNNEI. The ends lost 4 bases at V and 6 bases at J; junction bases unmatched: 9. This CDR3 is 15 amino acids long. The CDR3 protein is CASSGSGGQEKTQYF. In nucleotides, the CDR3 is TGTGCCAGCAGTGGGAGCGGGGGGCAGGAGAAGACCCAGTACTTC.

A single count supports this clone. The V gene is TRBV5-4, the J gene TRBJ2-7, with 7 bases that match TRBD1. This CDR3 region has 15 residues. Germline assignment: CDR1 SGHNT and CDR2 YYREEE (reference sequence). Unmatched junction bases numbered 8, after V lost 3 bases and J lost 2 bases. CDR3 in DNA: TGTGCCAGCAGCTCTCGACAGGGAATGGCCTACGAGCAGTACTTC. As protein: CASSSRQGMAYEQYF.

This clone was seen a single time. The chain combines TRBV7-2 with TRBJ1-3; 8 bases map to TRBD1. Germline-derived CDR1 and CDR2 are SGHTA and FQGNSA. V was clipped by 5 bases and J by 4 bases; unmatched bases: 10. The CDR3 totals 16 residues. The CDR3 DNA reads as TGTGCCAGCAGCCCAGGGGGCCGGCGGGGCGGAAACACCATATATTTT. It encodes CASSPGGRRGGNTIYF.

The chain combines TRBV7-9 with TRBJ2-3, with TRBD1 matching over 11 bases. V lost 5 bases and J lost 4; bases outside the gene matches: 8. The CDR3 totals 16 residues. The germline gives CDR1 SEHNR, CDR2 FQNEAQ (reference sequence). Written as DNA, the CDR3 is TGTGCCAGCAGCACCTCCCCGGGACAGGGGGCAGATACGCAGTATTTT. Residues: CASSTSPGQGADTQYF. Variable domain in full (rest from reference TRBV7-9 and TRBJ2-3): DTGVSQNPRHKITKRGQNVTFRCDPISEHNRLYWYRQTLGQGPEFLTYFQNEAQLEKSRLLSDRFSAERPKGSFSTLEIQRTEQGDSAMYLCASSTSPGQGADTQYFGPGTRLTVL.

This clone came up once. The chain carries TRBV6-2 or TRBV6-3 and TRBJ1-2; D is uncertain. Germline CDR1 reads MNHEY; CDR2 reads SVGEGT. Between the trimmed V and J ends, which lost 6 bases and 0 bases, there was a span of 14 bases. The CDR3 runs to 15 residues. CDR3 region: CASSPRQAANYGYTF. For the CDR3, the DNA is TGTGCCAGCAGCCCTCGTCAGGCAGCTAACTATGGCTACACCTTC.

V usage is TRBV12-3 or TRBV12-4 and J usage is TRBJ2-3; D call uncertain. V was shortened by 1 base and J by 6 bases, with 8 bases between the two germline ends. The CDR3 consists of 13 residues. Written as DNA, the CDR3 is TGTGCCAGCAGTTTAGGGCCTTTGGATACGCAGTATTTT. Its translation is CASSLGPLDTQYF.

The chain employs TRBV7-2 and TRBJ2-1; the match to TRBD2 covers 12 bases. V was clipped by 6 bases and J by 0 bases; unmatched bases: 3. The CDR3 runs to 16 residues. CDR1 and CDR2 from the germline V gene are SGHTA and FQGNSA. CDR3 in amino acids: CASRPTSGSSYNEQFF. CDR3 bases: TGTGCCAGCAGGCCGACTAGCGGGAGCTCCTACAATGAGCAGTTCTTC.

This chain's CDR3 is CASRTTGVEKLFF. DNA of the CDR3: TGTGCCAGCAGAACGACAGGGGTTGAAAAACTGTTTTTT. The chain has TRBV6-5 and TRBJ1-4, with 8 nucleotides matching TRBD1. Germline lookup yields CDR1 MNHEY and CDR2 SVGAGI. The length of the CDR3 is 13 residues. The trim removed 6 bases at V and 7 bases at J, leaving 4 bases unmatched.

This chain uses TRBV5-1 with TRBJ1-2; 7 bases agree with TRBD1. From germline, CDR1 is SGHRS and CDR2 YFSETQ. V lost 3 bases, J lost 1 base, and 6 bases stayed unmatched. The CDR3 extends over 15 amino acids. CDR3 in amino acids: CASSSRQGSNYGYTF. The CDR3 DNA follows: TGCGCCAGCAGCTCTCGACAGGGTAGTAACTATGGCTACACCTTC.

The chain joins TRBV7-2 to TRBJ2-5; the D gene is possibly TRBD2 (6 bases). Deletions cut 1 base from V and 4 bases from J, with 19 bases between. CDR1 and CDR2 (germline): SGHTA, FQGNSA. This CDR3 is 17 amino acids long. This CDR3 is CASSLEASGWGRETQYF. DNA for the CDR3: TGTGCCAGCAGCTTAGAGGCGAGCGGGTGGGGGAGAGAGACCCAGTACTTC.

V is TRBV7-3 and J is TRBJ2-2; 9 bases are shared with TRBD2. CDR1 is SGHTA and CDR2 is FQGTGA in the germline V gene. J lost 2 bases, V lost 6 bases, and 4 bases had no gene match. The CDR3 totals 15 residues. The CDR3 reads CASSSAGGNTGELFF. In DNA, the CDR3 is TGTGCCAGCAGTTCAGCGGGGGGAAACACCGGGGAGCTGTTTTTT.

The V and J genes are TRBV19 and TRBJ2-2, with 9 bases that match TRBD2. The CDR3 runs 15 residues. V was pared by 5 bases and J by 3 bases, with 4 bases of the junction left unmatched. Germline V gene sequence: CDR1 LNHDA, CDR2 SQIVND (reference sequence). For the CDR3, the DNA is TGTGCCAGTAGTTCAGCGGGGGGCGACACCGGGGAGCTGTTTTTT. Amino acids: CASSSAGGDTGELFF.